Sequencing of this T cell receptor (beta chain) was carried out in a study of CD8+ T cells in alopecia areata. The CDR3 is 13 amino acids. CDR1 is SQVTM and CDR2 is ANQGSEA in the germline V gene. V lost 6 bases, J lost 6 bases, and 15 bases lay in between. Sequencing used cDNA as its template, made by extracting RNA and reverse transcribing it. Some clones are missing from TCRdb's copy, which holds only in-frame ones; the method was immunoSEQ multiplex PCR. This table holds about 200,000 clones, approximately 52% found once. The rearrangement joins TRBV29-1 to TRBJ1-3; perhaps TRBD1 as D (6 bases). Here the sequenced sample was CD4+ T cells sorted from blood, taken at week 0. The receptor was isolated from a human donor with alopecia areata. The CDR3: CSVVSGAENTIYF. As DNA, the CDR3 is TGCAGCGTGGTCTCGGGGGCAGAAAACACCATATATTTT.